This T cell receptor (beta chain) was sequenced for a study of cytomegalovirus exposure and HLA in healthy donors. As for the study in general: Earlier results showed some 120 million unique TCR beta sequences derived from roughly 180 million T cells. Membership in the Caucasian-associated ancestry cluster was found for around 81% of almost 400 genotyped donors.

Findings and caveats of the study: The number of N-insertions in an Asian-associated ancestry cluster was reportedly below the roughly 700-donor mean in a later analysis. In a later analysis, at a false discovery rate of 0.05, 15,000 to 20,000 TCR beta sequences matched HLA alleles.

In the case of this clone: Its antigen remains unidentified.

Use of 60 Vbeta and 13 Jbeta primers characterized the PCR. Clones were read by immunoSEQ multiplex PCR, and TCRdb kept only the in-frame ones, dropping some. The sample records over 150,000 clones, about 84% being singletons. Germline values: CDR1 SNHLY, CDR2 FYNNEI. The CDR3 spans 15 residues. The V gene lost 6 bases and the J gene lost 3 bases, with 16 bases spanning the gap. The rearrangement uses TRBV2 and TRBJ2-3; tentatively, D is TRBD1 (5 bases). Source material: PBMCs. The clonotype comes from a man between 18 and 35 years old in good health and CMV-seronegative. CDR3 in DNA: TGTGCCAGCAGCAAAAGGGGCTGGTTGACAGATACGCAGTATTTT. Protein product: CASSKRGWLTDTQYF.